This TCR beta chain was recovered during a study of T cells in Graves' hyperthyroidism and ophthalmopathy. General study findings and limits: In validation, the model predicted ophthalmopathy. These predictions came a median roughly 6.5 months before onset. Researchers found most expanded thyroid clonotypes above 0.001 in blood as well.

The investigators amplified TCR beta CDR3 regions from RNA transcripts. The HTBI primer set served for first-round RT-PCR of the TCR CDR3. In TCRdb, the multiplex PCR reads were re-called with MiXCR into one record per CDR3 protein. The profile shows more than 500,000 distinct CDR3 sequences, 15% to 20% of them singletons. This clonotype was detected ten times or more. Its antigen is currently unknown. Material for sequencing was blood. This clonotype was obtained from a woman in her twenties or thirties with Graves' ophthalmopathy.

CDR3 DNA: TGTGCCAGCAGCTTAAATCGGCAGAAGAACACTGAAGCTTTCTTT. It translates to CASSLNRQKNTEAFF. V usage is TRBV7-2 and J usage is TRBJ1-1; D unclear. Germline values: CDR1 SGHTA, CDR2 FQGNSA. CDR3 length: 15 amino acids. Trimming took off 2 bases at V and 1 base at J, with 11 bases between the two ends.